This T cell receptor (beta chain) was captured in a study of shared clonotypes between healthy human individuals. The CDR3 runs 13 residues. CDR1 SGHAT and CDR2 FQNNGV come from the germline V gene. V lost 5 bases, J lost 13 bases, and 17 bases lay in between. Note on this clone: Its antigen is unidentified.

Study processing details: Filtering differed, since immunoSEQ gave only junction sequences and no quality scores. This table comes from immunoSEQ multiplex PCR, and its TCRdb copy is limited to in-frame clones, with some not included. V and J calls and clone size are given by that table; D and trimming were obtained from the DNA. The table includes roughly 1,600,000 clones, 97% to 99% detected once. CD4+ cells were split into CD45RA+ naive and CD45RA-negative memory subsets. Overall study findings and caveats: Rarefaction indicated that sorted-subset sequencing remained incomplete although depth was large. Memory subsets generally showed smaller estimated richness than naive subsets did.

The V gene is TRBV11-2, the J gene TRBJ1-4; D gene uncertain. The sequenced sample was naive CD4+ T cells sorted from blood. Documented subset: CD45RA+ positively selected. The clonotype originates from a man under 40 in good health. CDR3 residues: CASSPVRAVRLFF. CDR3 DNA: TGTGCCAGCAGCCCCGTAAGGGCCGTGAGACTGTTTTTT.